This TCR beta chain derives from a study of memory CD4+ T cells and cytomegalovirus serostatus. Points from the study as a whole: About 40% of the roughly 150 known CMV-associated TCRbeta sequences appeared in CD4+ memory. A US-trained random forest predicted CMV serostatus with median AUC around 0.9.

As handled by the study authors: Out-of-frame sequences were removed, leaving around 2,000,000 distinct TCRbeta sequences. The table came from immunoSEQ multiplex PCR; TCRdb's copy has only in-frame clones and leaves some out. V and J calls and clone size are as listed in that table; D and trimming were resolved from the DNA. The profile shows about 57,000 clones, less than 85% of them singletons. As for this clone: Its matching antigen is unknown. The sample carries other DNA sequences with the same CDR3.

The V gene's germline CDR1 is KGHSH and CDR2 LQKENI. This CDR3 comprises 11 residues. The ends were cut back, 3 bases at V and 4 bases at J, with 3 bases in the middle. Single viable CD3+CD4+CD8-CD45RO+ cells were sorted as the memory CD4+ T cells. CMV serostatus came from serum IgG against pp150, pp28, p38, p52. The rearrangement joins TRBV18 to TRBJ2-5; no definite D call. Sequencing was carried out using memory CD4+ T cells from blood. This TCR was sampled from an adult in good health and CMV-seronegative. In DNA form, the CDR3 reads TGTGCCAGCTCACCCGGAGAGACCCAGTACTTC. Its protein is CASSPGETQYF.